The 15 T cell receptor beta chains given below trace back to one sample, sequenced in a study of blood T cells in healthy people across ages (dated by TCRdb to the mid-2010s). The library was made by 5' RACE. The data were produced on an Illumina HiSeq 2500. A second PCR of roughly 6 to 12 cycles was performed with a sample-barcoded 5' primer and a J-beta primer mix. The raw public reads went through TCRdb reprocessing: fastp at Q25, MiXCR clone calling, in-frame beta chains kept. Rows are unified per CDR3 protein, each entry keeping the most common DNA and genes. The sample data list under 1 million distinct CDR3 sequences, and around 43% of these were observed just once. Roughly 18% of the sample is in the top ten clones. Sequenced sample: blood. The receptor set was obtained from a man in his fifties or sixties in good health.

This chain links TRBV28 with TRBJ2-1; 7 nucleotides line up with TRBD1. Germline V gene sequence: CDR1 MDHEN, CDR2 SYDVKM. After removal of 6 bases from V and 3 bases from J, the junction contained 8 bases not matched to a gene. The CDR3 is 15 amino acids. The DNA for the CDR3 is TGTGCCAGCAGAGATACAGGGGCCCTCTACAATGAGCAGTTCTTC. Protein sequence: CASRDTGALYNEQFF.

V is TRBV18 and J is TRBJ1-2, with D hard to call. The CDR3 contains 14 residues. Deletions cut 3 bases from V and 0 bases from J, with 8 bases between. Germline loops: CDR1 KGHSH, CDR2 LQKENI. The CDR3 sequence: CASSPTDSNYGYTF. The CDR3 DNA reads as TGTGCCAGCTCACCCACAGACTCTAACTATGGCTACACCTTC. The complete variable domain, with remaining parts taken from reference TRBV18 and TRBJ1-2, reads NAGVMQNPRHLVRRRGQEARLRCSPMKGHSHVYWYRQLPEEGLKFMVYLQKENIIDESGMPKERFSAEFPKEGPSILRIQQVVRGDSAAYFCASSPTDSNYGYTFGSGTRLTVV.

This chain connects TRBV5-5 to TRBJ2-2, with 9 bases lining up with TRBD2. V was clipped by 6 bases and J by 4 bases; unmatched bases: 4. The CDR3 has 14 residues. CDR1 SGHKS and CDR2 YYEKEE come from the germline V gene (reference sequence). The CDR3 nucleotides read TGTGCCAGCACTAGCGGGGTATTCACCGGGGAGCTGTTTTTT. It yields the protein CASTSGVFTGELFF.

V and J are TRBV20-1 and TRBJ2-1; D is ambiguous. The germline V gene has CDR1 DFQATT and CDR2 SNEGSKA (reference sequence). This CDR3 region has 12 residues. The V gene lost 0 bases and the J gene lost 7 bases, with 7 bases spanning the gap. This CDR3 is CSARDLGNEQFF. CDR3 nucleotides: TGCAGTGCTAGAGATCTTGGGAATGAGCAGTTCTTC.

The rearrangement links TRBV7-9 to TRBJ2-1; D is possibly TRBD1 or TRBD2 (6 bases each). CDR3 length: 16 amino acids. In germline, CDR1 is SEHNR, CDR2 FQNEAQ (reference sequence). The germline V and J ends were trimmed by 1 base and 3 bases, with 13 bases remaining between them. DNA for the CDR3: TGTGCCAGCAGCTTAGGAGGGGGGCGCATCTACAATGAGCAGTTCTTC. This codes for CASSLGGGRIYNEQFF.

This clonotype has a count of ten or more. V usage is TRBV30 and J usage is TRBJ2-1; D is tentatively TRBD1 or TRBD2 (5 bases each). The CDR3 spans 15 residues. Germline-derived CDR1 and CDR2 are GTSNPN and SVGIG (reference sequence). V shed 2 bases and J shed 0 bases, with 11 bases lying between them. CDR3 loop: CAWSKRGSSYNEQFF. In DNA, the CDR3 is TGTGCCTGGAGTAAGAGGGGCAGCTCCTACAATGAGCAGTTCTTC.

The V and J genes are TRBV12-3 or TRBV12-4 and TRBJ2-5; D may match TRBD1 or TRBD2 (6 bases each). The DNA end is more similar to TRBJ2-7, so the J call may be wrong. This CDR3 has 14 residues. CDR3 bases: TGTGCCAGCAGTTTTTGGGGGCCGGGGGACGAGCAGTACTTC. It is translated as CASSFWGPGDEQYF.

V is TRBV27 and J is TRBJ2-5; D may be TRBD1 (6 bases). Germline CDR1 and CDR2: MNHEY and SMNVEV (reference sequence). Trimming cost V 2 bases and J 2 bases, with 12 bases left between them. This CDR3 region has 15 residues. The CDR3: CASSLVIGQQETQYF. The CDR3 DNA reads TGTGCCAGCAGTTTAGTAATCGGACAGCAAGAGACCCAGTACTTC.

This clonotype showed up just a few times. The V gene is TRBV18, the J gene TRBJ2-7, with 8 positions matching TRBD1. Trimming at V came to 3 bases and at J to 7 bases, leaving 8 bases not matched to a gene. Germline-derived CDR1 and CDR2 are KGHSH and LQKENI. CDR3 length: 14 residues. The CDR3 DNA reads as TGTGCCAGCTCACCGTCAGGACAGGGTCGGGAGCAGTACTTC. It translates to CASSPSGQGREQYF.

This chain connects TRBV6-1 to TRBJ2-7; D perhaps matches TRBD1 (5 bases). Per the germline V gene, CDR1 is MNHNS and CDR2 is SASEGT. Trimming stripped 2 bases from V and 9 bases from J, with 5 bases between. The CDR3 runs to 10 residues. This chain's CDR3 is CASSERGQYF. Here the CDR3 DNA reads TGTGCCAGCAGTGAAAGGGGGCAGTACTTC.

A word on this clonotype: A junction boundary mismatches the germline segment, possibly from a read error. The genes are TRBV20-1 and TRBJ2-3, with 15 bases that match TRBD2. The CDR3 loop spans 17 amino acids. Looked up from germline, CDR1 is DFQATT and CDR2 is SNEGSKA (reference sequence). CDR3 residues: CSDRDLGTSGGRNTQYF. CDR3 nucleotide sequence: TGCAGTGATAGAGATCTCGGGACTAGCGGGGGGAGGAATACGCAGTATTTT.

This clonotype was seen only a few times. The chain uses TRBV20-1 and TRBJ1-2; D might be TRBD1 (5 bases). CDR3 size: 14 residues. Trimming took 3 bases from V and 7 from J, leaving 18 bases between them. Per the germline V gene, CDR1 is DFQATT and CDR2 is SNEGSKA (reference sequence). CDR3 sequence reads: CSASMVGTRGGYTF. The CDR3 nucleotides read TGCAGTGCTAGTATGGTAGGGACGAGAGGTGGCTACACCTTC.

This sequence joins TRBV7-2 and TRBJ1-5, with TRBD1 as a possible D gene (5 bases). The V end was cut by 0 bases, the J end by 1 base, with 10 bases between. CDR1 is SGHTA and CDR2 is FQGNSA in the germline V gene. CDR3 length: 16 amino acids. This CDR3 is CASSLAGGGSNQPQHF. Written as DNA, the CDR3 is TGTGCCAGCAGCTTAGCTGGGGGGGGGAGCAATCAGCCCCAGCATTTT. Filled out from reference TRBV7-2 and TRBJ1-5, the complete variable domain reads GAGVSQSPSNKVTEKGKDVELRCDPISGHTALYWYRQSLGQGLEFLIYFQGNSAPDKSGLPSDRFSAERTGGSVSTLTIQRTQQEDSAVYLCASSLAGGGSNQPQHFGDGTRLSIL.

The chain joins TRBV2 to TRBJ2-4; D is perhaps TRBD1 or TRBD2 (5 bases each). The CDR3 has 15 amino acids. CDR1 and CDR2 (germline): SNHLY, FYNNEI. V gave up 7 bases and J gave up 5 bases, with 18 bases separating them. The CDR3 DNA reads TGTGCCAGCATCAAAAACGGGGCTAGGGAAAACATTCAGTACTTC. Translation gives CASIKNGARENIQYF.

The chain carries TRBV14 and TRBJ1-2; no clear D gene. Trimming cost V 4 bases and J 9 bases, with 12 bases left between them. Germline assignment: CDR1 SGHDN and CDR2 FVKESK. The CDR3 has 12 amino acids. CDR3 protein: CASSPTRRRYTF. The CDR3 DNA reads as TGTGCCAGCAGCCCTACTAGGAGGCGCTACACCTTC.